The rows below give T cell receptor beta chains drawn from one sample of a study of cytomegalovirus exposure and HLA in healthy donors. Assay used: immunoSEQ multiplex PCR; TCRdb lists only in-frame clones, some missing. The top ten hold approximately 1.6% of the sample, which has roughly 150,000 clones, around 70% seen once. Sequencing input: PBMCs. The receptors come from a woman aged 30 to 39 in good health and CMV-seronegative. The CDR3 runs from the conserved cysteine through the conserved F or W. A D gene is named only where the DNA matches it firmly. Clone size is not always given. Where it is, it says once, few, many or a class for expanded clones.

clone_size: .
d_call: .
j_call: TRBJ1-2
v_call: TRBV18
cdr3_aa: CASSPETGGGYTF
cdr3_nt: TGTGCCAGCTCACCAGAGACAGGTGGAGGCTACACCTTC

clone_size: .
d_call: .
j_call: TRBJ1-5
v_call: TRBV5-3
cdr3_aa: CARSGGFNQPQHF
cdr3_nt: TGTGCCAGAAGCGGCGGGTTTAATCAGCCCCAGCATTTT

clone_size: .
d_call: .
j_call: TRBJ1-1
v_call: TRBV18
cdr3_aa: CASSSDQEYTEAFF
cdr3_nt: TGTGCCAGCTCATCAGACCAGGAATACACTGAAGCTTTCTTT

clone_size: .
d_call: TRBD2
j_call: TRBJ2-2
v_call: TRBV7-2
cdr3_aa: CASSSGLAPGELFF
cdr3_nt: TGTGCCAGCAGCTCGGGACTAGCCCCCGGGGAGCTGTTTTTT

clone_size: .
d_call: .
j_call: TRBJ2-7
v_call: TRBV5-1
cdr3_aa: CASSLEADRLSYEQYF
cdr3_nt: TGCGCCAGCAGCTTGGAAGCAGACAGGCTCTCCTACGAGCAGTACTTC

clone_size: .
d_call: TRBD1
j_call: TRBJ2-3
v_call: TRBV5-6
cdr3_aa: CASSLRQGQGVPDTQYF
cdr3_nt: TGTGCCAGCAGCTTGCGTCAGGGACAGGGGGTACCAGATACGCAGTATTTT

clone_size: .
d_call: .
j_call: TRBJ1-5
v_call: TRBV29-1
cdr3_aa: CSVVIGGGQPQHF
cdr3_nt: TGCAGCGTTGTAATCGGGGGAGGACAGCCCCAGCATTTT

clone_size: few
d_call: TRBD1
j_call: TRBJ1-2
v_call: TRBV10-3
cdr3_aa: CAIRPDRESSYTF
cdr3_nt: TGTGCCATCAGACCGGACAGGGAGAGTAGCTACACCTTC

clone_size: .
d_call: TRBD1
j_call: TRBJ2-2
v_call: TRBV10-3
cdr3_aa: CAISLTRPGQGAGELFF
cdr3_nt: TGTGCCATCAGTCTAACGCGTCCGGGACAGGGGGCCGGAGAGCTGTTTTTT

clone_size: .
d_call: TRBD2
j_call: TRBJ2-7
v_call: TRBV4-2
cdr3_aa: CASSQETTSGTFSSYEQYF
cdr3_nt: TGTGCCAGCAGCCAAGAGACGACTAGCGGGACGTTTAGCTCCTACGAGCAGTACTTC

clone_size: .
d_call: .
j_call: TRBJ2-2
v_call: TRBV7-8
cdr3_aa: CASSLAGLTNTGELFF
cdr3_nt: TGTGCCAGCAGCTTAGCGGGGCTAACGAACACCGGGGAGCTGTTTTTT

clone_size: .
d_call: TRBD1
j_call: TRBJ1-5
v_call: TRBV2
cdr3_aa: CASSGDRGEPQHF
cdr3_nt: TGTGCCAGCAGTGGGGACAGGGGAGAGCCCCAGCATTTT

clone_size: .
d_call: .
j_call: TRBJ2-7
v_call: TRBV19
cdr3_aa: CASSIDLEISEQYF
cdr3_nt: TGTGCCAGTAGTATAGACTTGGAGATCAGCGAGCAGTACTTC

clone_size: .
d_call: TRBD1
j_call: TRBJ1-1
v_call: TRBV5-1
cdr3_aa: CASSLEARGLANTEAFF
cdr3_nt: TGCGCCAGCAGCTTGGAAGCCAGGGGGCTTGCGAACACTGAAGCTTTCTTT

clone_size: .
d_call: .
j_call: TRBJ1-4
v_call: TRBV28
cdr3_aa: CASSRNPLDTALEKLFF
cdr3_nt: TGTGCCAGCAGCCGTAATCCCCTGGACACCGCCCTTGAAAAACTGTTTTTT

clone_size: .
d_call: .
j_call: TRBJ1-1
v_call: TRBV27
cdr3_aa: CASSLGPRKGPGVKNTEAFF
cdr3_nt: TGTGCCAGCAGTTTAGGTCCTAGGAAGGGACCGGGAGTCAAGAACACTGAAGCTTTCTTT

clone_size: .
d_call: TRBD1
j_call: TRBJ2-3
v_call: TRBV9
cdr3_aa: CASSVAGTGGWDTQYF
cdr3_nt: TGTGCCAGCAGCGTAGCCGGGACAGGGGGCTGGGATACGCAGTATTTT

clone_size: .
d_call: .
j_call: TRBJ2-1
v_call: TRBV27
cdr3_aa: CASSSNNEQFF
cdr3_nt: TGTGCCAGCAGTTCTAACAATGAGCAGTTCTTC

clone_size: .
d_call: .
j_call: TRBJ2-5
v_call: TRBV7-9
cdr3_aa: CASSLAPQETQYF
cdr3_nt: TGTGCCAGCAGCTTAGCTCCTCAAGAGACCCAGTACTTC

clone_size: .
d_call: TRBD1
j_call: TRBJ2-3
v_call: TRBV2
cdr3_aa: CASSPRTGGTGTQYF
cdr3_nt: TGTGCCAGCAGTCCCCGGACAGGGGGCACGGGTACGCAGTATTTT

clone_size: .
d_call: TRBD2
j_call: TRBJ2-3
v_call: TRBV30
cdr3_aa: CAWSSGGGTDTQYF
cdr3_nt: TGTGCCTGGAGTAGCGGGGGGGGCACAGATACGCAGTATTTT

clone_size: .
d_call: TRBD1
j_call: TRBJ2-6
v_call: TRBV28
cdr3_aa: CASSPPRWDSFSGANVLTF
cdr3_nt: TGTGCCAGCAGTCCCCCACGCTGGGACAGTTTCTCTGGGGCCAACGTCCTGACTTTC

clone_size: .
d_call: .
j_call: TRBJ2-7
v_call: TRBV7-9
cdr3_aa: CASSRGTPYEQYF
cdr3_nt: TGTGCCAGCAGCAGAGGGACACCCTACGAGCAGTACTTC

clone_size: .
d_call: TRBD2
j_call: TRBJ2-1
v_call: TRBV7-9
cdr3_aa: CASSRGGTSGRRTEQFF
cdr3_nt: TGTGCCAGCAGCCGAGGCGGGACTAGCGGGAGGAGGACTGAGCAGTTCTTC

clone_size: few
d_call: TRBD1
j_call: TRBJ2-3
v_call: TRBV5-1
cdr3_aa: CASRPDRGTDTQYF
cdr3_nt: TGCGCCAGTCGCCCGGACAGGGGCACAGATACGCAGTATTTT

clone_size: .
d_call: TRBD1
j_call: TRBJ1-4
v_call: TRBV23-1
cdr3_aa: CASSPVGQGSEKLFF
cdr3_nt: TGCGCCAGCAGTCCGGTGGGACAGGGAAGTGAAAAACTGTTTTTT

clone_size: .
d_call: .
j_call: TRBJ2-1
v_call: TRBV6-5
cdr3_aa: CASRVRVNNEQFF
cdr3_nt: TGTGCCAGCCGGGTCAGGGTTAACAATGAGCAGTTCTTC

clone_size: .
d_call: TRBD1
j_call: TRBJ2-5
v_call: TRBV27
cdr3_aa: CASTPIQGAETQYF
cdr3_nt: TGTGCCAGCACCCCCATCCAGGGGGCCGAGACCCAGTACTTC

clone_size: .
d_call: .
j_call: TRBJ2-7
v_call: TRBV14
cdr3_aa: CASSQEFGEQYF
cdr3_nt: TGTGCCAGCAGCCAAGAGTTCGGGGAGCAGTACTTC

clone_size: .
d_call: .
j_call: TRBJ1-3
v_call: TRBV28
cdr3_aa: CASSSYISGNTIYF
cdr3_nt: TGTGCCAGCAGTTCTTATATCTCTGGAAACACCATATATTTT

clone_size: .
d_call: .
j_call: TRBJ1-6
v_call: TRBV18
cdr3_aa: CASSPASGVNNSPLHF
cdr3_nt: TGTGCCAGCTCACCAGCTTCGGGGGTAAATAATTCACCCCTCCACTTT

clone_size: .
d_call: .
j_call: TRBJ2-7
v_call: TRBV18
cdr3_aa: CASSAGVAEGYEQYF
cdr3_nt: TGTGCCAGCTCAGCTGGGGTAGCGGAAGGCTACGAGCAGTACTTC

clone_size: .
d_call: .
j_call: TRBJ2-5
v_call: TRBV7-2
cdr3_aa: CASSSGTARGRGSKETQYF
cdr3_nt: TGTGCCAGCAGCTCGGGGACAGCCAGGGGACGGGGGAGCAAAGAGACCCAGTACTTC

clone_size: .
d_call: TRBD1
j_call: TRBJ2-1
v_call: TRBV6-1
cdr3_aa: CASSERDSSYNEQFF
cdr3_nt: TGTGCCAGCAGTGAAAGGGACAGCTCCTACAATGAGCAGTTCTTC

clone_size: .
d_call: .
j_call: TRBJ1-6
v_call: TRBV7-2
cdr3_aa: CASSSQRGSYNSPLHF
cdr3_nt: TGTGCCAGCAGCTCACAAAGGGGCTCCTATAATTCACCCCTCCACTTT

clone_size: few
d_call: .
j_call: TRBJ1-3
v_call: TRBV6-1
cdr3_aa: CASSGITGNSGNTIYF
cdr3_nt: TGTGCCAGCAGTGGGATCACAGGGAACTCTGGAAACACCATATATTTT

clone_size: few
d_call: TRBD1
j_call: TRBJ2-7
v_call: TRBV30
cdr3_aa: CAWSRLFIIRQGARDEQYF
cdr3_nt: TGTGCCTGGAGTCGCCTCTTTATAATACGACAGGGGGCGCGGGACGAGCAGTACTTC

clone_size: once
d_call: TRBD2
j_call: TRBJ2-6
v_call: TRBV29-1
cdr3_aa: CSAPRGGSGANVLTF
cdr3_nt: TGCAGCGCGCCCCGGGGAGGGTCCGGGGCCAACGTCCTGACTTTC

clone_size: .
d_call: .
j_call: TRBJ2-3
v_call: TRBV10-3
cdr3_aa: CAISEAGAADTQYF
cdr3_nt: TGTGCCATCAGTGAGGCAGGGGCCGCAGATACGCAGTATTTT

clone_size: .
d_call: TRBD2
j_call: TRBJ2-7
v_call: TRBV18
cdr3_aa: CASSRGTSGRIYEQYF
cdr3_nt: TGTGCCAGCTCACGGGGGACTAGCGGGAGGATCTACGAGCAGTACTTC

clone_size: .
d_call: TRBD1
j_call: TRBJ1-1
v_call: TRBV2
cdr3_aa: CASSAGQVTEAFF
cdr3_nt: TGTGCCAGCAGTGCGGGACAGGTGACTGAAGCTTTCTTT

clone_size: once
d_call: TRBD1
j_call: TRBJ2-3
v_call: TRBV29-1
cdr3_aa: CSVEASQGATDTQYF
cdr3_nt: TGCAGCGTTGAAGCCTCACAGGGGGCGACAGATACGCAGTATTTT

clone_size: few
d_call: TRBD2
j_call: TRBJ2-1
v_call: TRBV29-1
cdr3_aa: CSVERDAGVINEQFF
cdr3_nt: TGCAGCGTTGAGAGGGACGCGGGAGTTATAAATGAGCAGTTCTTC

clone_size: .
d_call: .
j_call: TRBJ2-7
v_call: TRBV7-2
cdr3_aa: CASSFGGIGSGEQYF
cdr3_nt: TGTGCCAGCAGCTTTGGCGGGATAGGGAGTGGCGAGCAGTACTTC

clone_size: .
d_call: .
j_call: TRBJ2-3
v_call: TRBV11-2
cdr3_aa: CASSLDSSPQYF
cdr3_nt: TGTGCCAGCAGCTTAGATTCTTCCCCGCAGTATTTT

clone_size: .
d_call: .
j_call: TRBJ1-2
v_call: TRBV6-6
cdr3_aa: CASTQERQGYGYTF
cdr3_nt: TGTGCCAGCACCCAAGAGAGGCAGGGCTATGGCTACACCTTC

clone_size: .
d_call: TRBD1
j_call: TRBJ2-5
v_call: TRBV7-2
cdr3_aa: CASSFGQGAMETQYF
cdr3_nt: TGTGCCAGCAGCTTTGGACAGGGGGCGATGGAGACCCAGTACTTC

clone_size: .
d_call: .
j_call: TRBJ2-2
v_call: TRBV5-1
cdr3_aa: CASSSQGTGELFF
cdr3_nt: TGCGCCAGCAGCTCCCAGGGCACCGGGGAGCTGTTTTTT

clone_size: .
d_call: TRBD1
j_call: TRBJ1-2
v_call: TRBV27
cdr3_aa: CASRGQGDGYTF
cdr3_nt: TGTGCCAGCAGGGGACAGGGGGACGGCTACACCTTC

clone_size: .
d_call: TRBD1
j_call: TRBJ2-6
v_call: TRBV5-1
cdr3_aa: CASSGKNRGSGANVLTF
cdr3_nt: TGCGCCAGCAGCGGGAAGAACAGGGGCTCTGGGGCCAACGTCCTGACTTTC

clone_size: .
d_call: .
j_call: TRBJ2-1
v_call: TRBV19
cdr3_aa: CASSLRDFSYNEQFF
cdr3_nt: TGTGCCAGTAGTCTTAGGGACTTTTCCTACAATGAGCAGTTCTTC